The present TCR beta chain was sequenced within a study of blood T cells in healthy people across ages. There were healthy Caucasian individuals from Russia, aged roughly 6 to 90, serving as donors. Each donor gave around 9.3 milliliters of peripheral blood. Isolation of PBMCs gave at least 6 million cells per sample. Sample-barcoded 5' priming and a J-beta primer mix drove a second PCR of roughly 6 to 12 cycles. Each sample yielded at least 3 million CDR3-containing paired-end reads. TCRdb processed the 5' RACE reads anew with MiXCR; each CDR3 protein has one entry. Of around 1,500,000 distinct CDR3 sequences in the sample, approximately 40% were seen once. The sample was blood. This clonotype was sampled from a woman in her late teens or twenties in good health.

CDR3 amino acids: CASSYSGKGTEAFF. DNA for the CDR3: TGTGCCAGCAGTTACTCTGGGAAGGGGACTGAAGCTTTCTTT. The J gene is TRBJ1-1, the V gene TRBV6-5; perhaps TRBD1 as D (5 bases). The CDR3 extends over 14 amino acids. In germline, CDR1 is MNHEY, CDR2 SVGAGI. V lost 0 bases and J 5 bases, leaving 10 bases between the germline ends.